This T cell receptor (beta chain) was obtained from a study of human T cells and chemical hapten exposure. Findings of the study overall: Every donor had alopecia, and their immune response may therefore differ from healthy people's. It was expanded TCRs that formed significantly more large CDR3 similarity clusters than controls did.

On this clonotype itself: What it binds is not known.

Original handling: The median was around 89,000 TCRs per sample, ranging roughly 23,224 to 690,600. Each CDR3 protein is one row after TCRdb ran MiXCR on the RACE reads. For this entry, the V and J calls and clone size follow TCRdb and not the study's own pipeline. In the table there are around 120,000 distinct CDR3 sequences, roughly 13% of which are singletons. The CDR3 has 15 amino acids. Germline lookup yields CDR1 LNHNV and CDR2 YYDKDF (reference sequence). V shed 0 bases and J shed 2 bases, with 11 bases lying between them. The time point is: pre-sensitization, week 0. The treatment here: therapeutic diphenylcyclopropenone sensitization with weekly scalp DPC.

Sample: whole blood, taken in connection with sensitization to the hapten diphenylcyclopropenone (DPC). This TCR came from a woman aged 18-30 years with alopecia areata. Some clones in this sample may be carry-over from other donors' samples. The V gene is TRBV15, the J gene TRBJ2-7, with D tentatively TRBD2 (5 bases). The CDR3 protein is CATSRDFEGTYEQYF. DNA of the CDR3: TGTGCCACCAGCAGAGATTTTGAGGGTACCTACGAGCAGTACTTC. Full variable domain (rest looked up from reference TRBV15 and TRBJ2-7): DAMVIQNPRYQVTQFGKPVTLSCSQTLNHNVMYWYQQKSSQAPKLLFHYYDKDFNNEADTPDNFQSRRPNTSFCFLDIRSPGLGDTAMYLCATSRDFEGTYEQYFGPGTRLTVT.